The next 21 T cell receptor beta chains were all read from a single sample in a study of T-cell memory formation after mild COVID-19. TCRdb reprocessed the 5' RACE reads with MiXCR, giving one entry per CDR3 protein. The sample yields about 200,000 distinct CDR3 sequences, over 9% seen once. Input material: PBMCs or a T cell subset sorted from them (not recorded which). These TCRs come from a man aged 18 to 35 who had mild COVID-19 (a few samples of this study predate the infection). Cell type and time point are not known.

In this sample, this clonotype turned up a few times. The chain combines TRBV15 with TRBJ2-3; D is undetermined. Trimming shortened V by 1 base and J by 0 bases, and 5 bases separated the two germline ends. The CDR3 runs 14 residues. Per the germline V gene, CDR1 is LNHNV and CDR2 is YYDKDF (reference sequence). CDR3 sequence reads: CATSRARSTDTQYF. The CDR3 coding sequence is TGTGCCACCAGCAGAGCAAGGAGCACAGATACGCAGTATTTT.

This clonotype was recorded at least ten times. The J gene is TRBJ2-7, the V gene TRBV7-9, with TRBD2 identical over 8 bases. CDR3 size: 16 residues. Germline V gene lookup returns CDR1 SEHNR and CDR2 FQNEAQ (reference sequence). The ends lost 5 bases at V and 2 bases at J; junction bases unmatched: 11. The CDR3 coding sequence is TGTGCCAGCAGCGGAGGGGGAGCGGGGGCGGCCTACGAGCAGTACTTC. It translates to CASSGGGAGAAYEQYF.

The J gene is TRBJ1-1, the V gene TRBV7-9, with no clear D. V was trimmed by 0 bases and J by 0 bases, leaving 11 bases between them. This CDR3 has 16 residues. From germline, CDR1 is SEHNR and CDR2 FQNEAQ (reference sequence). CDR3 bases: TGTGCCAGCAGCTTAGCATTCGTCCTCATGAACACTGAAGCTTTCTTT. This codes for CASSLAFVLMNTEAFF.

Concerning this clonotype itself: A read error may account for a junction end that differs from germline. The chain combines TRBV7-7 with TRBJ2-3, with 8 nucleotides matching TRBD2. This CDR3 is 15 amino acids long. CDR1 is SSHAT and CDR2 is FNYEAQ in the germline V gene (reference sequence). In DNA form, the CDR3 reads TGTGCTAGCAGCTTAACGCTAGCGGGTGGAGATACGCAGTATTTT. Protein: CASSLTLAGGDTQYF.

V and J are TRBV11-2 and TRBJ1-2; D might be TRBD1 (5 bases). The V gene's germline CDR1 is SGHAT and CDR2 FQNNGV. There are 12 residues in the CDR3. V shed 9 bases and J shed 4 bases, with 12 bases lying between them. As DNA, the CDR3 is TGTGCCAGTGGCTTTCAGGGCTATGGCTACACCTTC. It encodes CASGFQGYGYTF. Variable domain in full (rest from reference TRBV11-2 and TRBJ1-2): EAGVAQSPRYKIIEKRQSVAFWCNPISGHATLYWYQQILGQGPKLLIQFQNNGVVDDSQLPKDRFSAERLKGVDSTLKIQPAKLEDSAVYLCASGFQGYGYTFGSGTRLTVV.

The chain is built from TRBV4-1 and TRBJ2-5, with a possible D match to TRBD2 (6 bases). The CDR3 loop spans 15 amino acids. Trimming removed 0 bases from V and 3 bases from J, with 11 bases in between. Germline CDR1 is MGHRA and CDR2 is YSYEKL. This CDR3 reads CASSQEGRGEETQYF. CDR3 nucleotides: TGCGCCAGCAGCCAAGAAGGGCGGGGCGAAGAGACCCAGTACTTC.

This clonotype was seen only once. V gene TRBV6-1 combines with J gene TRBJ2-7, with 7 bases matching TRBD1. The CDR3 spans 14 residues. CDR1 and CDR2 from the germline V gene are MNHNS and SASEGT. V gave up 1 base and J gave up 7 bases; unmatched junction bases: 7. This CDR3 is CASSEGQGANEQYV. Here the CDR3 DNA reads TGTGCCAGCAGTGAAGGACAGGGAGCGAATGAGCAGTACGTC.

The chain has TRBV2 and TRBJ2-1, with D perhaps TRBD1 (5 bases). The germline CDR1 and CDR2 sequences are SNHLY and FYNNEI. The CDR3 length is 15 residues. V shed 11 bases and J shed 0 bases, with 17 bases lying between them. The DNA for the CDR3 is TGTGCCGGACAAAGACTCCAGAGCTCCTACAATGAGCAGTTCTTC. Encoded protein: CAGQRLQSSYNEQFF. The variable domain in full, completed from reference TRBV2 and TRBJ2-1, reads EPEVTQTPSHQVTQMGQEVILRCVPISNHLYFYWYRQILGQKVEFLVSFYNNEISEKSEIFDDQFSVERPDGSNFTLKIRSTKLEDSAMYFCAGQRLQSSYNEQFFGPGTRLTVL.

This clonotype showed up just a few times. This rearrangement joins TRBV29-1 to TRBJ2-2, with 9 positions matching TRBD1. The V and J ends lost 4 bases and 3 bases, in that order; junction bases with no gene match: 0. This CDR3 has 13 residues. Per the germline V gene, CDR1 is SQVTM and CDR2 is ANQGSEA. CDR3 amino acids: CSVGQGDTGELFF. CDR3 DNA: TGCAGCGTTGGACAGGGGGACACCGGGGAGCTGTTTTTT.

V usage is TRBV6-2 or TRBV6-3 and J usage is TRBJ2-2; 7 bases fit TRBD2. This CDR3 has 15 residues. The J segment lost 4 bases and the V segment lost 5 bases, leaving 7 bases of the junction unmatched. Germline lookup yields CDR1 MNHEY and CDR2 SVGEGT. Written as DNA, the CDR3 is TGTGCCAGCAGTCGCCCGGGGGGAGGCACCGGGGAGCTGTTTTTT. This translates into CASSRPGGGTGELFF.

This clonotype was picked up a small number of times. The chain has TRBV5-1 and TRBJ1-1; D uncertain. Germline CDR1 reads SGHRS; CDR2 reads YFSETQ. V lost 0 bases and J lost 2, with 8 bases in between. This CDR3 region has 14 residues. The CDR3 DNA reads TGCGCCAGCAGCTTGGGTTCAGCTAACACTGAAGCTTTCTTT. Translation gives CASSLGSANTEAFF. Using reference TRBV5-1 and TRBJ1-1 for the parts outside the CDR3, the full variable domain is KAGVTQTPRYLIKTRGQQVTLSCSPISGHRSVSWYQQTPGQGLQFLFEYFSETQRNKGNFPGRFSGRQFSNSRSEMNVSTLELGDSALYLCASSLGSANTEAFFGQGTRLTVV.

The CDR3 loop reads CSGGRDHNTEAFF. Here the CDR3 DNA reads TGCAGTGGGGGGAGGGACCACAACACTGAAGCTTTCTTT. V usage is TRBV20-1 and J usage is TRBJ1-1; D possibly corresponds to TRBD1 (5 bases). There are 13 residues in the CDR3. Germline CDR1 reads DFQATT; CDR2 reads SNEGSKA (reference sequence). Trimming took off 7 bases at V and 2 bases at J, with 14 bases between the two ends.

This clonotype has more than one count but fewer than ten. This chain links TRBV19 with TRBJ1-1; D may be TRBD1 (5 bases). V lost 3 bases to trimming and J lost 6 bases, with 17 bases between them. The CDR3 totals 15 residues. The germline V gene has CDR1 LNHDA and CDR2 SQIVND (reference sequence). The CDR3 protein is CASSIFGTRAAEAFF. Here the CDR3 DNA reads TGTGCCAGTAGTATCTTCGGGACGAGGGCCGCTGAAGCTTTCTTT. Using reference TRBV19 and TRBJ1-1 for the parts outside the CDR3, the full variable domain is DGGITQSPKYLFRKEGQNVTLSCEQNLNHDAMYWYRQDPGQGLRLIYYSQIVNDFQKGDIAEGYSVSREKKESFPLTVTSAQKNPTAFYLCASSIFGTRAAEAFFGQGTRLTVV.

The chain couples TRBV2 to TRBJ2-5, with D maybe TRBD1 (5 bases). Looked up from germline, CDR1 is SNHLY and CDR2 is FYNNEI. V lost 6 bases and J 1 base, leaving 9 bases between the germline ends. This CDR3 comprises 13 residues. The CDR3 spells CASSIDSQETQYF. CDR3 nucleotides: TGTGCCAGCAGCATTGACAGCCAAGAGACCCAGTACTTC.

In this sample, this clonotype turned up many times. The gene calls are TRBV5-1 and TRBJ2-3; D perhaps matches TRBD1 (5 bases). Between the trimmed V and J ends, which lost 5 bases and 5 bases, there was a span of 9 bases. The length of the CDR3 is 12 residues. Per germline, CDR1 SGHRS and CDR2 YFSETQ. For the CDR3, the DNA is TGCGCCAGCAGGACAGCCCTAGATACGCAGTATTTT. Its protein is CASRTALDTQYF.

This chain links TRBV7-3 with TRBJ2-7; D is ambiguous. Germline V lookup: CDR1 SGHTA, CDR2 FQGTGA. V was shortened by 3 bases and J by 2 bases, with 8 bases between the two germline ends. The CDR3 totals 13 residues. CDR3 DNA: TGTGCCAGCAGCTTCGGAGTCACCTACGAGCAGTACTTC. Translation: CASSFGVTYEQYF.

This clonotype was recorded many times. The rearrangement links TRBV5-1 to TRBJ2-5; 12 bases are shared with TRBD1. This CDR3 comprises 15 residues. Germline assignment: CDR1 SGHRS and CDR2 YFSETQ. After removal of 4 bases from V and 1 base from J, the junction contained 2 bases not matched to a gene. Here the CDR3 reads CASSGTGGSQETQYF. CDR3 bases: TGCGCCAGCAGCGGGACAGGGGGCTCCCAAGAGACCCAGTACTTC.

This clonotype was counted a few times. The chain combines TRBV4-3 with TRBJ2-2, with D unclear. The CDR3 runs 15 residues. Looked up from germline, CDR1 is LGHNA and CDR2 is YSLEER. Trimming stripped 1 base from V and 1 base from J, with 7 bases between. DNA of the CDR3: TGCGCCAGCAGCCAAGTAACGGGGAACACCGGGGAGCTGTTTTTT. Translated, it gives CASSQVTGNTGELFF.

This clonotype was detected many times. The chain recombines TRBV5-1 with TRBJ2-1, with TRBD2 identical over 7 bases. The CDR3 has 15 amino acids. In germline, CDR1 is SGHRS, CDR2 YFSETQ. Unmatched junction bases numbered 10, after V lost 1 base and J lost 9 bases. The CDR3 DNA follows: TGCGCCAGCAGCTTGTACCAGCGGGGTCTCGGTGAGCAGTTCTTC. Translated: CASSLYQRGLGEQFF.

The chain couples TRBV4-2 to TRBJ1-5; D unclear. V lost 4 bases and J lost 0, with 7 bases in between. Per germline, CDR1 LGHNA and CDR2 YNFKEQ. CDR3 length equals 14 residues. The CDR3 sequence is CASSPPNSNQPQHF. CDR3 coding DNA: TGTGCCAGCAGCCCCCCCAATAGCAATCAGCCCCAGCATTTT.

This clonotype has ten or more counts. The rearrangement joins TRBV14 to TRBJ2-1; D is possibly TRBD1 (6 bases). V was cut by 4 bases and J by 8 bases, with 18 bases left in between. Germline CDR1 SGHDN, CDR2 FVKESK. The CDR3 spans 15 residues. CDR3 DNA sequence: TGTGCCAGCAGCCCCCTTGGGTGGGGGCTGGATGAGCAGTTCTTC. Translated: CASSPLGWGLDEQFF.